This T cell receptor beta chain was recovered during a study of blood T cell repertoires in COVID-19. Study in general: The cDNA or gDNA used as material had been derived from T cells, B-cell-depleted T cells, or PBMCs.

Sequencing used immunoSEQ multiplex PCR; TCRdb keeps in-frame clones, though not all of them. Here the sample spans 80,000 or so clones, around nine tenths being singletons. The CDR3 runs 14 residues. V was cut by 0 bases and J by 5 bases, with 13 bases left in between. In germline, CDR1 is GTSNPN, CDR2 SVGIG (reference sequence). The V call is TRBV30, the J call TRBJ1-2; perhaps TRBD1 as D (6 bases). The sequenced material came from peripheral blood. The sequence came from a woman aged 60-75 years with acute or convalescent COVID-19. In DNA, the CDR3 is TGTGCCTGGAGTGTACCAGGGGAGAGGTATGGCTACACCTTC. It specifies CAWSVPGERYGYTF.